This T cell receptor beta chain was captured by sequencing in a study of cytomegalovirus exposure and HLA in healthy donors. Both 60 Vbeta primers and 13 Jbeta primers went into the PCR. Here immunoSEQ multiplex PCR was the method, and the copy in TCRdb shows in-frame clones only, minus some. The table lists 130,000 or so clones, roughly 9.6% of them singletons. This CDR3 has 14 residues. Trimming left V 2 bases short and J 10 bases short, with 17 bases between. Germline-derived CDR1 and CDR2 are MNHEY and SVGAGI. Study results and limitations: As confirmed in vitro, three CMV-associated chains were specific for CMV antigens. TCR beta sequences numbering more than 15,000 were associated with HLA alleles at 0.05 false discovery rate in a later analysis. In a later analysis, across HLA loci, associated TCR counts were highest for DRB1, lowest for HLA-C.

To note about this clone: What it recognizes is unknown.

The rearrangement joins TRBV6-5 to TRBJ1-1; D might be TRBD1 (5 bases). The origin of this receptor is a woman between 40 and 50 years old in good health and CMV-seropositive. Sequenced sample: PBMCs. CDR3 amino acids: CASSYAEPTGPAFF. The CDR3 coding sequence is TGTGCCAGCAGTTACGCAGAACCAACAGGTCCAGCTTTCTTT.